This T cell receptor beta chain was sequenced for a study of shared clonotypes between healthy human individuals. As originally analysed: Without quality scores, immunoSEQ junctional reads could not be filtered like full-length reads. The repertoire was sequenced with immunoSEQ multiplex PCR; TCRdb's copy has only in-frame clones and lacks some. For V, J and clone size, that table is used; D and trimming come from the DNA. The sample holds about 820,000 clones, around 92% seen once. CDR1 SQVTM and CDR2 ANQGSEA come from the germline V gene. Trimming pared 1 base from V and 7 bases from J, leaving 11 bases between. The CDR3 extends over 13 amino acids. Notes on this clone: Its antigen is unidentified.

CD45RO-negative CD8 cells positively selected for CCR7 made up the naive population, which excluded terminally differentiated effector memory CD45RA+ cells. Whole-study results and caveats: Sharing across several donors was seen in roughly 5% of naive CD4 clonotypes. Sequencing depth was predicted to influence how clonotypes are shared among donors. Rarefaction showed sorted-subset sequencing was incomplete despite large depth.

The clonotype comes from a man younger than 45 in good health. Sequenced material: naive CD8+ T cells sorted from blood. The V and J genes are TRBV29-1 and TRBJ2-1; D is unresolved. The CDR3: CSVEGNLVNEQFF. In DNA form, the CDR3 reads TGCAGCGTTGAAGGAAATCTGGTAAATGAGCAGTTCTTC.